The 11 T cell receptor beta chains below all came from one sample that was sequenced in a study of blood T cell repertoires in COVID-19. Assay: immunoSEQ multiplex PCR; the TCRdb copy retains only in-frame clones and omits some. The table records 20,000 to 30,000 clones, 82% of them present only once. Sequenced input: peripheral blood. These receptor sequences come from a human donor in a cohort sampled during active COVID-19.

The CDR3 sequence is CASSIIGGTYEQYF. CDR3 coding DNA: TGTGCCAGTAGTATAATCGGCGGTACCTACGAGCAGTACTTC. The rearrangement joins TRBV19 to TRBJ2-7; D call uncertain. The CDR3 runs 14 residues. V was pared by 2 bases and J by 2 bases, with 10 bases between. Germline CDR1 reads LNHDA; CDR2 reads SQIVND (reference sequence).

The chain recombines TRBV7-2 with TRBJ1-2, with D tentatively TRBD1 (5 bases). Germline V gene sequence: CDR1 SGHTA, CDR2 FQGNSA. The CDR3 loop spans 13 amino acids. Trimming took 3 bases from V and 4 from J, leaving 9 bases between them. CDR3 nucleotides: TGTGCCAGCAGCTTCGACAGCCTCTATGGCTACACCTTC. This sequence encodes CASSFDSLYGYTF.

The gene calls are TRBV10-1 and TRBJ2-3; 7 nucleotides align to TRBD2. V shed 4 bases, J shed 6 bases, and the junction held 4 bases outside the gene matches. Germline V CDR1 and CDR2: WNHNN, SYGVQD (reference sequence). The length of the CDR3 is 13 residues. The CDR3 DNA is TGCGCCAGCAGTGGGTCGGGGGGTGATACGCAGTATTTT. Its translation: CASSGSGGDTQYF.

The V and J genes are TRBV19 and TRBJ1-6; 9 bases are shared with TRBD1. Per the germline V gene, CDR1 is LNHDA and CDR2 is SQIVND (reference sequence). The CDR3 sequence is 13 residues long. Trimming removed 6 bases from V and 9 bases from J; junction bases left unmatched: 3. CDR3: CASRTGGGSPLHF. CDR3 nucleotides: TGTGCCAGTAGGACAGGGGGAGGTTCACCCCTCCACTTT.

The chain carries TRBV6-2 or TRBV6-3 and TRBJ1-5, with 9 bases lining up with TRBD1. The CDR3 length is 14 residues. Per germline, CDR1 MNHEY and CDR2 SVGEGT. Trimming cost V 6 bases and J 6 bases; bases outside gene matches: 6. The DNA for the CDR3 is TGTGCCAGCAGCCCGGACAGGGGCGCTCAGCCCCAGCATTTT. Protein: CASSPDRGAQPQHF.

The chain employs TRBV5-8 and TRBJ2-5; a possible D gene is TRBD1 (5 bases). Trimming stripped 0 bases from V and 4 bases from J, with 13 bases between. CDR1 is SGHTS and CDR2 is YDEGEE in the germline V gene. The CDR3 has 15 amino acids. The CDR3 spells CASSLVFPGRETQYF. Written as DNA, the CDR3 is TGTGCCAGCAGCTTGGTCTTTCCAGGGCGAGAGACCCAGTACTTC.

The rearrangement links TRBV5-5 to TRBJ2-7, with 10 nucleotides matching TRBD2. Looked up from germline, CDR1 is SGHKS and CDR2 is YYEKEE (reference sequence). Germline trimming cut 4 bases from V and 2 bases from J; bases unmatched to any gene: 9. This CDR3 contains 16 residues. In nucleotides, the CDR3 is TGTGCCAGCAGCCTGGGGCTAGCGGGGGCCCCCTACGAGCAGTACTTC. Its protein is CASSLGLAGAPYEQYF.

This clone was seen just once. V usage is TRBV5-1 and J usage is TRBJ2-3, with D possibly matching TRBD2 (7 bases). CDR1 and CDR2 (germline): SGHRS, YFSETQ. This CDR3 comprises 15 residues. The V end was cut by 6 bases, the J end by 6 bases, with 20 bases between. This chain's CDR3 is CASMLNTGGRDTQYF. The CDR3 DNA reads TGCGCCAGCATGTTGAATACGGGGGGCCGGGATACGCAGTATTTT.

The V and J genes are TRBV5-1 and TRBJ1-5, with D possibly TRBD1 on 5 matching bases. CDR3 length: 14 amino acids. V dropped 4 bases and J dropped 3 bases, with 11 bases sitting between them. CDR1 SGHRS and CDR2 YFSETQ come from the germline V gene. CDR3 in DNA: TGCGCCAGCAGCGGGGGGAGTCCCAATCAGCCCCAGCATTTT. Translating gives CASSGGSPNQPQHF.

This clone was recorded only once. V gene TRBV5-4 combines with J gene TRBJ2-5; TRBD2 might be the D (5 bases). The germline V gene encodes CDR1 SGHNT and CDR2 YYREEE (reference sequence). Deletions cut 3 bases from V and 5 bases from J, with 17 bases between. The CDR3 length is 15 residues. This chain's CDR3 is CASSSARGHRETQYF. The DNA for the CDR3 is TGTGCCAGCAGCTCCGCTAGAGGGCATAGGGAGACCCAGTACTTC.

The V call is TRBV19, the J call TRBJ1-5; D is ambiguous. CDR1 is LNHDA and CDR2 is SQIVND in the germline V gene (reference sequence). V was trimmed by 2 bases and J by 9 bases, leaving 17 bases between them. This CDR3 comprises 15 residues. The CDR3 reads CASSILTSAAVPQHF. CDR3 coding DNA: TGTGCCAGTAGTATATTAACCTCGGCGGCGGTGCCCCAGCATTTT.